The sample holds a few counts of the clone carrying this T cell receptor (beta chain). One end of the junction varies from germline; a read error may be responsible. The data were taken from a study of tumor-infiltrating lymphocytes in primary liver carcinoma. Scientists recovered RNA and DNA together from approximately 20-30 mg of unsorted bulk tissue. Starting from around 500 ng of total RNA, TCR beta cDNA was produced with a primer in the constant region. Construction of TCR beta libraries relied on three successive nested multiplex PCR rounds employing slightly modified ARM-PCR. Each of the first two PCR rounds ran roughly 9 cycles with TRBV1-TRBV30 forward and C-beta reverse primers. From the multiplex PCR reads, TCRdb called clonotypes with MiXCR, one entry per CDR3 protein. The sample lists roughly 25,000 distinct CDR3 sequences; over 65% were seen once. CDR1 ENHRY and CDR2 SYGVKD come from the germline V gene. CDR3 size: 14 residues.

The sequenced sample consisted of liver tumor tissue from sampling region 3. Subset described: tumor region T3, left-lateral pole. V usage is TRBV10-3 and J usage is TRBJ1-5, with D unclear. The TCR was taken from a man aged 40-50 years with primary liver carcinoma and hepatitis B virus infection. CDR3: CAFSEYEDGQPQHF. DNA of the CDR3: TGTGCCTTCAGTGAGTATGAGGACGGTCAGCCCCAGCATTTT.